One and the same sample provided the 17 T cell receptor beta chains below, sequenced in a study of tumor and adjacent non-tumor tissue in lung cancer. Three rounds of nested PCR, following a modified ARM-PCR protocol, produced the TCRbeta library. MiXCR was run by TCRdb on the multiplex PCR reads, yielding one entry per CDR3 protein. The sample has about 98,000 distinct CDR3 sequences; roughly 80% are singletons. No cell sorting was done before RNA was extracted from the tissue. More than 3 cm separated this lung sample from the edge of the tumor. The sequenced sample consisted of distant non-tumor lung tissue. The receptors come from a man in his sixties with small cell lung cancer.

To note about this clonotype: This may be a read error: a much more frequent sequence differs by one nucleotide. The chain couples TRBV20-1 to TRBJ2-2, with D tentatively TRBD1 (6 bases). CDR1 is DFQATT, CDR2 SNEGSKA, per germline (reference sequence). The CDR3 loop spans 15 amino acids. The CDR3 DNA reads TGCAGTGCTCACCCAGGGGCTGGGGGCACCGAGGAGCTGTTTTTT. It specifies CSAHPGAGGTEELFF.

Concerning this clonotype: This CDR3 is missing its conserved last phenylalanine or tryptophan, likely due to a read error. Because the CDR3's place on the DNA is in doubt, the DNA is left out and the CDR3 is given as listed by TCRdb. The chain joins TRBV12-3 or TRBV12-4 to TRBJ2-6. A total of 16 residues make up the CDR3, ends included. CDR3 region: CASSLGFGPGANVLTI.

Notes on this clonotype: One base away lies a much larger clone, so this may be a sequencing read error. The V call is TRBV19, the J call TRBJ2-1; D is undetermined. The CDR3 length is 13 residues. CDR1 is LNHDA and CDR2 is SQIVND in the germline V gene (reference sequence). Trimming stripped 6 bases from V and 6 bases from J, with 12 bases between. The CDR3: CASRTLPRNEQFF. The CDR3 bases are TGTGCCAGTAGGACTCTACCGCGCAATGAGCAGTTCTTC.

This clonotype has a count of ten or more. V gene TRBV4-1 combines with J gene TRBJ2-3; TRBD2 matches 10 bases. Germline V gene data show CDR1 as MGHRA and CDR2 as YSYEKL. V was pared by 1 base and J by 6 bases, with 13 bases of the junction left unmatched. The CDR3 has 18 amino acids. The CDR3: CASSQGVFSGGRGDTQYF. The DNA of the CDR3 is TGCGCCAGCAGCCAAGGGGTTTTTAGCGGGGGGCGCGGGGATACGCAGTATTTT.

With regard to this clonotype: This may come from a read error, since a much larger clone is one base off. The genes are TRBV6-5 and TRBJ2-2, with 8 positions matching TRBD1. CDR1 MNHEY and CDR2 SVGAGI come from the germline V gene. The CDR3 loop spans 15 amino acids. DNA of the CDR3: TGTGCCAGCAGGGACAGGGAATACCACACCAGGGAGCTGTTTTTT. Residues: CASRDREYHTRELFF.

This rearrangement joins TRBV6-6 to TRBJ1-2; 10 positions match TRBD1. CDR3 length equals 15 residues. Germline V lookup: CDR1 MNHNY, CDR2 SVGAGI (reference sequence). V lost 6 bases to trimming and J lost 12 bases; unmatched junction nucleotides: 16. In DNA, the CDR3 is TGTGCCAGCAGAGCCACGGGGACAGGGGTTTCTGGTCACACCTTC. Translated, it gives CASRATGTGVSGHTF.

This clonotype occurred many times. The V call is TRBV4-1, the J call TRBJ2-3; perhaps TRBD2 as D (7 bases). V dropped 4 bases and J dropped 7 bases, with 27 bases sitting between them. Germline assignment: CDR1 MGHRA and CDR2 YSYEKL. This CDR3 is 18 amino acids long. This CDR3 reads CASSLKDGLGGGWYTQYF. The CDR3 DNA reads TGCGCCAGCAGCCTTAAAGACGGATTAGGCGGGGGCTGGTATACGCAGTATTTT.

Comment on this clonotype: Likely a read error: the CDR3 ends without its conserved phenylalanine or tryptophan. The chain carries TRBV29-1 and TRBJ1-4; D not certain. CDR3 length: 12 residues. The V gene's germline CDR1 is SQVTM and CDR2 ANQGSEA. The CDR3 reads CSAGPDSEKLFL. The CDR3 DNA reads TGCAGTGCCGGGCCAGATTCAGAAAAACTGTTTCTT.

This clonotype was picked up one time. A read error may produce the germline difference seen at one junction end. V gene TRBV4-2 combines with J gene TRBJ2-1, with D possibly TRBD2 on 5 matching bases. This CDR3 has 15 residues. Germline V CDR1 and CDR2: LGHNA, YNFKEQ. The DNA of the CDR3 is TGTTCCAGCAGCCATGAGGGCCTAGTTTACAATGAGCAGTTCTTC. This encodes CSSSHEGLVYNEQFF.

In its sample, this clonotype was seen a few times. Given a much more abundant clone one base away, this may be a read error. The chain has TRBV28 and TRBJ1-5; no definite D call. The CDR3 loop spans 15 amino acids. Per the germline V gene, CDR1 is MDHEN and CDR2 is SYDVKM. V lost 3 bases to trimming and J lost 5 bases, with 14 bases between them. CDR3 bases: TGTGCCAGCAGTTTGCTCATCAACGTCGATCAGCCCCAGCATTTT. This sequence encodes CASSLLINVDQPQHF.

This clonotype was counted a single time. The chain uses TRBV7-9 and TRBJ1-1; D is perhaps TRBD1 (5 bases). The germline V and J ends were trimmed by 5 bases and 4 bases, with 20 bases remaining between them. The CDR3 loop spans 16 amino acids. Germline V gene data show CDR1 as SEHNR and CDR2 as FQNEAQ (reference sequence). The CDR3 region has the DNA TGTGCCAGCAGCGCCCGGGACCGATCCATGAGCACTGAAGCTTTCTTT. It translates to CASSARDRSMSTEAFF.

V is TRBV5-1 and J is TRBJ2-1; 8 bases line up with TRBD2. Germline V gives CDR1 SGHRS, CDR2 YFSETQ. This CDR3 is built from 17 residues. V lost 4 bases and J lost 5; bases outside the gene matches: 14. This CDR3 reads CASSNGERLAGHNEQFF. The CDR3 DNA is TGCGCCAGCAGCAATGGGGAACGGCTAGCGGGTCACAATGAGCAGTTCTTC.

There are a few counts of this clonotype. The junction departs from germline at one end; a sequencing error may be responsible. The chain is built from TRBV2 and TRBJ2-5; D gene ambiguous. The CDR3 is made up of 11 amino acids. Germline CDR1 SNHLY, CDR2 FYNNEI. CDR3 protein: CASRHQETQYF. The CDR3 bases are TGTGCCAGCAGGCACCAGGAGACCCAGTACTTC.

The V and J genes are TRBV10-2 and TRBJ2-7, with D possibly being TRBD1 (5 bases). Per the germline V gene, CDR1 is WSHSY and CDR2 is SAAADI. V was pared by 4 bases and J by 6 bases, with 16 bases between. The CDR3 length is 14 residues. DNA of the CDR3: TGCGCCAGCAGTGTATCGGGCAGGGCGTCCGAGCAGTACGTC. Translating gives CASSVSGRASEQYV.

At least ten counts were recorded for this clonotype. CDR3 nucleotides: TGCGCCAGCAGTGGATCTAGCGGGAAAGATACGCAGTATTTT. This gives the protein CASSGSSGKDTQYF. The chain uses TRBV10-1 and TRBJ2-3, with 9 bases aligning to TRBD2. V trimming: 4 bases; J trimming: 5 bases; junction bases outside the gene matches: 4. The CDR3 totals 14 residues. Germline CDR1 and CDR2: WNHNN and SYGVQD (reference sequence).

The V and J genes are TRBV2 and TRBJ1-4; D is unresolved. Germline lookup yields CDR1 SNHLY and CDR2 FYNNEI. There are 16 residues in the CDR3. V was cut by 6 bases and J by 7 bases, with 21 bases left in between. The CDR3 reads CASRAINPDGIEKLFF. DNA for the CDR3: TGTGCCAGCAGGGCAATAAACCCGGACGGAATTGAAAAACTGTTTTTT.

This clonotype has a count of ten or more. J is TRBJ2-3 and V is TRBV5-6; 10 bases are a match to TRBD2. CDR1 and CDR2 from the germline V gene are SGHDT and YYEEEE. The CDR3 contains 19 residues. Trimming cost V 1 base and J 1 base; bases outside gene matches: 12. The DNA for the CDR3 is TGTGCCAGCAGCTTGACTAGCGGGATTGTGGGGTTAGGCACAGATACGCAGTATTTT. This gives the protein CASSLTSGIVGLGTDTQYF. Based on the CDR3 plus reference TRBV5-6 and TRBJ2-3, the full variable domain is DAGVTQSPTHLIKTRGQQVTLRCSPKSGHDTVSWYQQALGQGPQFIFQYYEEEERQRGNFPDRFSGHQFPNYSSELNVNALLLGDSALYLCASSLTSGIVGLGTDTQYFGPGTRLTVL.